This T cell receptor (beta chain) was sequenced for a study of OX40 agonist ivuxolimab in advanced cancers. Across the whole study: It was ivuxolimab, an agonistic anti-OX40 (CD134) antibody, that patients were treated with.

The CDR3 contains 14 residues. V lost 3 bases and J lost 0, with 6 bases in between. Germline assignment: CDR1 SEHNR and CDR2 FQNEAQ (reference sequence). Of note for this clone: Antigen: not known.

Profiling relied on immunoSEQ multiplex PCR, and the TCRdb table lists in-frame clones only, not all of them. The data show about 36,000 clones, around nine tenths seen once. General study points: No antigen was identified for the clonally expanded peripheral T cells. Expanded clones tended on average to be more numerous among CD8+ T cells than CD4+.

The input for sequencing was CD4+ or CD8+ T cells sorted from blood, taken in a trial of the OX40 agonist ivuxolimab. This sequence was found in an adult with an advanced solid tumor such as melanoma, head and neck, liver or kidney cancer. V gene TRBV7-9 combines with J gene TRBJ1-5; D is uncertain. In nucleotides, the CDR3 is TGTGCCAGCAGCTTTACAGATAGCAATCAGCCCCAGCATTTT. Translated: CASSFTDSNQPQHF.